The rows below give T cell receptor beta chains drawn from one sample of a study of cytomegalovirus exposure and HLA in healthy donors. Generated by immunoSEQ multiplex PCR, the TCRdb table keeps only in-frame clones and is missing some. Here the sample spans about 200,000 clones, approximately 79% being singletons. Sequencing was performed on PBMCs. The receptors here all came from a woman in her thirties in good health and CMV-seropositive. The CDR3 runs from the conserved cysteine through the conserved F or W. A D gene is named only where the DNA matches it firmly. Clone sizes are given selectively: once, few, many, or a class where the clone is expanded.

j_gene: TRBJ1-4
v_gene: TRBV5-4
d_gene: TRBD1
abundance: -
CDR3aa: CASSSRTGQTNEKLFF
CDR3nt: TGTGCCAGCAGTTCCCGGACAGGACAAACCAATGAAAAACTGTTTTTT

j_gene: TRBJ2-2
v_gene: TRBV27
d_gene: TRBD2
abundance: -
CDR3aa: CASSKPGLAGGPITGELFF
CDR3nt: TGTGCCAGCAGCAAACCGGGACTAGCGGGAGGGCCTATCACCGGGGAGCTGTTTTTT

j_gene: TRBJ1-3
v_gene: TRBV2
d_gene: -
abundance: -
CDR3aa: CASSVFGENSGNTIYF
CDR3nt: TGTGCCAGCAGTGTTTTCGGGGAAAACTCTGGAAACACCATATATTTT

j_gene: TRBJ2-5
v_gene: TRBV7-2
d_gene: TRBD2
abundance: -
CDR3aa: CASSFNLAGAETQYF
CDR3nt: TGTGCCAGCAGCTTTAATCTAGCGGGAGCAGAGACCCAGTACTTC

j_gene: TRBJ1-3
v_gene: TRBV7-9
d_gene: TRBD1
abundance: -
CDR3aa: CASSAPPGTGADGNTIYF
CDR3nt: TGTGCCAGCAGCGCTCCTCCCGGGACAGGGGCGGACGGAAACACCATATATTTT

j_gene: TRBJ2-2
v_gene: TRBV27
d_gene: -
abundance: -
CDR3aa: CASSLSRGWGANTGELFF
CDR3nt: TGTGCCAGCAGTTTATCGAGGGGATGGGGGGCGAACACCGGGGAGCTGTTTTTT

j_gene: TRBJ1-5
v_gene: TRBV4-1
d_gene: -
abundance: once
CDR3aa: CASSQDIRVNQPQHF
CDR3nt: TGCGCCAGCAGCCAAGATATTCGGGTGAATCAGCCCCAGCATTTT

j_gene: TRBJ2-7
v_gene: TRBV18
d_gene: -
abundance: -
CDR3aa: CASSPPQSYEQYF
CDR3nt: TGTGCCAGCTCACCACCGCAGTCCTACGAGCAGTACTTC

j_gene: TRBJ1-2
v_gene: TRBV4-3
d_gene: -
abundance: -
CDR3aa: CASSQDRRRNYGYTF
CDR3nt: TGCGCCAGCAGCCAAGATCGCCGGAGGAACTATGGCTACACCTTC

j_gene: TRBJ2-7
v_gene: TRBV5-4
d_gene: -
abundance: -
CDR3aa: CASSPGGRGSREQYF
CDR3nt: TGTGCCAGCAGCCCTGGGGGGCGGGGGTCGAGGGAGCAGTACTTC

j_gene: TRBJ1-2
v_gene: TRBV11-2
d_gene: -
abundance: -
CDR3aa: CASSLDSREGYTF
CDR3nt: TGTGCCAGCAGCTTAGACAGTAGGGAGGGCTACACCTTC

j_gene: TRBJ2-2
v_gene: TRBV5-4
d_gene: TRBD2
abundance: -
CDR3aa: CASSGPGLAGNTGELFF
CDR3nt: TGTGCCAGCAGCGGCCCGGGACTAGCGGGGAACACCGGGGAGCTGTTTTTT

j_gene: TRBJ2-5
v_gene: TRBV4-2
d_gene: -
abundance: -
CDR3aa: CASSQEGRPQETQYF
CDR3nt: TGTGCCAGCAGCCAAGAAGGGAGGCCCCAAGAGACCCAGTACTTC

j_gene: TRBJ2-7
v_gene: TRBV27
d_gene: TRBD2
abundance: once
CDR3aa: CASSSLRAGGPHEQYF
CDR3nt: TGTGCCAGCAGTTCCTTGAGAGCGGGAGGCCCTCACGAGCAGTACTTC

j_gene: TRBJ1-2
v_gene: TRBV19
d_gene: -
abundance: -
CDR3aa: CASAASNYGYTF
CDR3nt: TGTGCCAGTGCAGCGTCTAACTATGGCTACACCTTC

j_gene: TRBJ2-7
v_gene: TRBV5-6
d_gene: -
abundance: -
CDR3aa: CASSLWALPYEQYF
CDR3nt: TGTGCCAGCAGCTTGTGGGCGCTTCCCTACGAGCAGTACTTC

j_gene: TRBJ2-5
v_gene: TRBV18
d_gene: -
abundance: -
CDR3aa: CASSPPQETQYF
CDR3nt: TGTGCCAGCTCACCCCCACAAGAGACCCAGTACTTC

j_gene: TRBJ1-3
v_gene: TRBV6-5
d_gene: -
abundance: -
CDR3aa: CASSYSYGGGNTIYF
CDR3nt: TGTGCCAGCAGTTACTCGTACGGCGGAGGAAACACCATATATTTT

j_gene: TRBJ2-1
v_gene: TRBV4-3
d_gene: TRBD2
abundance: -
CDR3aa: CASSLRASGGWDEQFF
CDR3nt: TGCGCCAGCAGCCTCCGAGCTAGCGGGGGGTGGGATGAGCAGTTCTTC

j_gene: TRBJ2-7
v_gene: TRBV2
d_gene: -
abundance: -
CDR3aa: CASSNRYEQYF
CDR3nt: TGTGCCAGCAGTAACAGGTACGAGCAGTACTTC

j_gene: TRBJ1-2
v_gene: TRBV4-3
d_gene: -
abundance: -
CDR3aa: CASSQDLRENYGYTF
CDR3nt: TGCGCCAGCAGCCAAGATCTTCGAGAGAACTATGGCTACACCTTC

j_gene: TRBJ2-1
v_gene: TRBV4-2
d_gene: TRBD1
abundance: medium-sized
CDR3aa: CASSQDGQGNINEQFF
CDR3nt: TGTGCCAGCAGCCAAGATGGACAGGGGAATATAAATGAGCAGTTCTTC

j_gene: TRBJ2-5
v_gene: TRBV9
d_gene: TRBD2
abundance: -
CDR3aa: CASSGWSSGAQETQYF
CDR3nt: TGTGCCAGCAGCGGTTGGAGTAGCGGGGCACAAGAGACCCAGTACTTC

j_gene: TRBJ2-1
v_gene: TRBV5-6
d_gene: -
abundance: once
CDR3aa: CASSLANEQFF
CDR3nt: TGTGCCAGCAGCTTAGCGAATGAGCAGTTCTTC

j_gene: TRBJ1-1
v_gene: TRBV11-2
d_gene: TRBD1
abundance: -
CDR3aa: CASRQTQEGAGAEAFF
CDR3nt: TGTGCCAGCAGACAAACCCAGGAGGGGGCTGGGGCTGAAGCTTTCTTT

j_gene: TRBJ1-1
v_gene: TRBV19
d_gene: -
abundance: -
CDR3aa: CASTIRPRDTEAFF
CDR3nt: TGTGCCAGTACTATAAGACCGCGGGACACTGAAGCTTTCTTT

j_gene: TRBJ2-2
v_gene: TRBV10-1
d_gene: -
abundance: -
CDR3aa: CASSDPSQDTGELFF
CDR3nt: TGCGCCAGCAGTGATCCCTCTCAGGACACCGGGGAGCTGTTTTTT

j_gene: TRBJ1-5
v_gene: TRBV7-9
d_gene: -
abundance: -
CDR3aa: CASSLSTGNQPQHF
CDR3nt: TGTGCCAGCAGCTTATCGACGGGAAATCAGCCCCAGCATTTT

j_gene: TRBJ2-1
v_gene: TRBV5-1
d_gene: -
abundance: -
CDR3aa: CASSLLLGEEQFF
CDR3nt: TGCGCCAGCAGCTTACTCCTAGGTGAGGAGCAGTTCTTC

j_gene: TRBJ1-2
v_gene: TRBV9
d_gene: -
abundance: -
CDR3aa: CASSPQGDSSYGYTF
CDR3nt: TGTGCCAGCAGCCCCCAAGGAGACAGCTCCTATGGCTACACCTTC

j_gene: TRBJ2-5
v_gene: TRBV5-5
d_gene: TRBD2
abundance: -
CDR3aa: CASSVRLAGGQETQYF
CDR3nt: TGTGCCAGCAGCGTGAGACTAGCGGGGGGCCAAGAGACCCAGTACTTC

j_gene: TRBJ1-3
v_gene: TRBV2
d_gene: -
abundance: -
CDR3aa: CASSDEAARPNTIYF
CDR3nt: TGTGCCAGCAGTGATGAGGCGGCTCGTCCAAACACCATATATTTT

j_gene: TRBJ2-7
v_gene: TRBV2
d_gene: -
abundance: -
CDR3aa: CASSEYSDYYEQYF
CDR3nt: TGTGCCAGCAGTGAATACAGCGACTACTACGAGCAGTACTTC

j_gene: TRBJ2-3
v_gene: TRBV14
d_gene: -
abundance: few
CDR3aa: CASSQDWGPAAQYF
CDR3nt: TGTGCCAGCAGCCAAGATTGGGGCCCCGCGGCGCAGTATTTT

j_gene: TRBJ1-5
v_gene: TRBV30
d_gene: -
abundance: once
CDR3aa: CAWSEGRGQPQHF
CDR3nt: TGTGCCTGGAGTGAGGGAAGGGGCCAGCCCCAGCATTTT

j_gene: TRBJ2-5
v_gene: TRBV5-4
d_gene: TRBD2
abundance: -
CDR3aa: CASSFFFAGVETQYF
CDR3nt: TGTGCCAGCAGCTTCTTTTTCGCGGGAGTAGAGACCCAGTACTTC

j_gene: TRBJ1-1
v_gene: TRBV5-1
d_gene: -
abundance: -
CDR3aa: CASSFGQLMNTEAFF
CDR3nt: TGCGCCAGCAGTTTCGGTCAACTTATGAACACTGAAGCTTTCTTT

j_gene: TRBJ2-5
v_gene: TRBV9
d_gene: TRBD1
abundance: -
CDR3aa: CASSGGQGPNQETQYF
CDR3nt: TGTGCCAGCAGCGGAGGACAGGGACCGAACCAAGAGACCCAGTACTTC

j_gene: TRBJ2-7
v_gene: TRBV9
d_gene: -
abundance: -
CDR3aa: CASSTGAGYEQYF
CDR3nt: TGTGCCAGCAGTACAGGGGCGGGGTACGAGCAGTACTTC

j_gene: TRBJ1-1
v_gene: TRBV19
d_gene: -
abundance: -
CDR3aa: CASSIGRVGAFF
CDR3nt: TGTGCCAGTAGTATAGGGCGGGTTGGAGCTTTCTTT

j_gene: TRBJ2-5
v_gene: TRBV12-5
d_gene: -
abundance: -
CDR3aa: CASGLGRNREKTQYF
CDR3nt: TGTGCTAGTGGTTTGGGAAGAAATAGAGAGAAGACCCAGTACTTC

j_gene: TRBJ2-5
v_gene: TRBV11-3
d_gene: TRBD1
abundance: -
CDR3aa: CASSLDLTGDQETQYF
CDR3nt: TGTGCCAGCAGCTTAGACCTAACAGGGGATCAAGAGACCCAGTACTTC

j_gene: TRBJ1-4
v_gene: TRBV2
d_gene: TRBD1
abundance: -
CDR3aa: CASRTGDEKLFF
CDR3nt: TGTGCCAGCAGGACAGGGGATGAAAAACTGTTTTTT